This T cell receptor (beta chain) is drawn from a study of cytomegalovirus exposure and HLA in healthy donors. Study results and caveats: It was reported that TCR beta sequences correctly inferred the HLA-A and HLA-B alleles for most subjects.

Looked up from germline, CDR1 is MGHDK and CDR2 is SYGVNS. Trimming cost V 1 base and J 11 bases; bases outside gene matches: 6. The CDR3 loop spans 14 amino acids. As to this clone: Its antigen is unknown.

The PCR made use of 60 Vbeta and 13 Jbeta primers. The table came from immunoSEQ multiplex PCR; TCRdb's copy has only in-frame clones and leaves some out. The sample has some 150,000 clones, approximately 8.9% seen once; the top ten hold roughly 7%. This chain uses TRBV25-1 with TRBJ1-5, with TRBD1 matching 9 bases. Specimen: PBMCs. The TCR sequence derives from a woman aged 40-49 years in good health and CMV-seropositive. CDR3 loop: CASSESGTGSSQHF. CDR3 nucleotides: TGTGCCAGCAGTGAATCAGGGACAGGGTCGTCCCAGCATTTT. Combining the CDR3 with reference TRBV25-1 and TRBJ1-5 gives the whole variable domain EADIYQTPRYLVIGTGKKITLECSQTMGHDKMYWYQQDPGMELHLIHYSYGVNSTEKGDLSSESTVSRIRTEHFPLTLESARPSHTSQYLCASSESGTGSSQHFGDGTRLSIL.